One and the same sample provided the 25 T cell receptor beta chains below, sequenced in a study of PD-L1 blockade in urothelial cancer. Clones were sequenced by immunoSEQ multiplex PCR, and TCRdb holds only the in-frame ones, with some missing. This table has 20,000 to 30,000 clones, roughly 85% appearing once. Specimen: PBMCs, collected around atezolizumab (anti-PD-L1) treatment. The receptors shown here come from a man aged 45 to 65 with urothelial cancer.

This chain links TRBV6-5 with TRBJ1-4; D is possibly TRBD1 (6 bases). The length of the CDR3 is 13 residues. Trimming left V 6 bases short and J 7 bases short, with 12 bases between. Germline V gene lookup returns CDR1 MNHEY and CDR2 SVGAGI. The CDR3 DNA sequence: TGTGCCAGCAGCCAGAACAGGGTTGAAAAACTGTTTTTT. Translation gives CASSQNRVEKLFF.

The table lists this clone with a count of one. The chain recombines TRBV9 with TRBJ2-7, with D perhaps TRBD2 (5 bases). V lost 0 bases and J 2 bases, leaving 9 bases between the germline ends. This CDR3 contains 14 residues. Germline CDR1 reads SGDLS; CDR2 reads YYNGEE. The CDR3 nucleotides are TGTGCCAGCAGCGTAGGGGGAGCTGCCTACGAGCAGTACTTC. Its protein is CASSVGGAAYEQYF.

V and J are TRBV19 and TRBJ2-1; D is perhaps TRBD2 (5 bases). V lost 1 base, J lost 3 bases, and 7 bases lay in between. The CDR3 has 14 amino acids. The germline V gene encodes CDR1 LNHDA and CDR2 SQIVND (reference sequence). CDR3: CASSIAGLYNEQFF. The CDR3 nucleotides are TGTGCCAGTAGTATAGCCGGACTCTACAATGAGCAGTTCTTC.

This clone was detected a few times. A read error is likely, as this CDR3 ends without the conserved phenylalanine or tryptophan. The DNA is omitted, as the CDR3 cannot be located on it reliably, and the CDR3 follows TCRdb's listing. CDR3 sequence reads: CATSTQGLA. The genes are TRBV15 and TRBJ2-3; TRBD2 is the table's D call, not checked against the DNA. Germline CDR1 LNHNV, CDR2 YYDKDF (reference sequence). With termini counted, the CDR3 has 9 amino acids.

CDR3 residues: CASSFQGRANYGYTF. The CDR3 bases are TGTGCCAGCAGCTTTCAGGGGCGAGCTAACTATGGCTACACCTTC. V gene TRBV5-4 combines with J gene TRBJ1-2; the D gene is possibly TRBD1 (6 bases). V was trimmed by 2 bases and J by 0 bases, leaving 11 bases between them. From germline, CDR1 is SGHNT and CDR2 YYREEE (reference sequence). This CDR3 spans 15 amino acids.

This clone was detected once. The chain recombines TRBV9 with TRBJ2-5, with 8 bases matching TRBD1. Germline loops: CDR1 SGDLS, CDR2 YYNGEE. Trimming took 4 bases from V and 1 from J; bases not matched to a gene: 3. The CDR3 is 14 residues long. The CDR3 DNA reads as TGTGCCAGCAGCAAGGGACAGGCCCAAGAGACCCAGTACTTC. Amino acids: CASSKGQAQETQYF. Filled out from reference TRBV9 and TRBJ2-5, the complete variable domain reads DSGVTQTPKHLITATGQRVTLRCSPRSGDLSVYWYQQSLDQGLQFLIQYYNGEERAKGNILERFSAQQFPDLHSELNLSSLELGDSALYFCASSKGQAQETQYFGPGTRLLVL.

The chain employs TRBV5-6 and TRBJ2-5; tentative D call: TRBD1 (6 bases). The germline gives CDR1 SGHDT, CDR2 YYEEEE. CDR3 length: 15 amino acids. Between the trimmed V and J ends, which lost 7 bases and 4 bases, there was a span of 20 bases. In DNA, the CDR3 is TGTGCCAGCGCGATACAGGGCGCGGAACTAGAGACCCAGTACTTC. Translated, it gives CASAIQGAELETQYF. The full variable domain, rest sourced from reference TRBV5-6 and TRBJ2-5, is DAGVTQSPTHLIKTRGQQVTLRCSPKSGHDTVSWYQQALGQGPQFIFQYYEEEERQRGNFPDRFSGHQFPNYSSELNVNALLLGDSALYLCASAIQGAELETQYFGPGTRLLVL.

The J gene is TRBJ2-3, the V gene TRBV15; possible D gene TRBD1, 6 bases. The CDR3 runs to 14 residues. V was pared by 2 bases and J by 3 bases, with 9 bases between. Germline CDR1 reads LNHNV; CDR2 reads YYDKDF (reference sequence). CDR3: CATSRTRGTDTQYF. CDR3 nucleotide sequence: TGTGCCACCAGCAGAACAAGGGGGACAGATACGCAGTATTTT. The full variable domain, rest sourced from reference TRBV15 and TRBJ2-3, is DAMVIQNPRYQVTQFGKPVTLSCSQTLNHNVMYWYQQKSSQAPKLLFHYYDKDFNNEADTPDNFQSRRPNTSFCFLDIRSPGLGDTAMYLCATSRTRGTDTQYFGPGTRLTVL.

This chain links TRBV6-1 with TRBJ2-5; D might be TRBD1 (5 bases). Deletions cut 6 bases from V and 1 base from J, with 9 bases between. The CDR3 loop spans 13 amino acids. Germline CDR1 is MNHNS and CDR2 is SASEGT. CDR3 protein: CASRLQVQETQYF. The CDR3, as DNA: TGTGCCAGCAGGCTACAGGTCCAAGAGACCCAGTACTTC.

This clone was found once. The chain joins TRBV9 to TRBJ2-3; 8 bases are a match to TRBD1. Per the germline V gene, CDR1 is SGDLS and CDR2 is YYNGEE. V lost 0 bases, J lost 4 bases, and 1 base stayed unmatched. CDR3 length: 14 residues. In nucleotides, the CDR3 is TGTGCCAGCAGCGTAGCACAGGGGGCAGATACGCAGTATTTT. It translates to CASSVAQGADTQYF.

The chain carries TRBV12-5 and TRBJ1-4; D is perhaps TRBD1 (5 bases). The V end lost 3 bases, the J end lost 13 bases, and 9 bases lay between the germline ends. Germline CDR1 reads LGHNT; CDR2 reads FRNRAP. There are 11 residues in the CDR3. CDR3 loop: CASGLRGGLFF. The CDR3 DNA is TGTGCTAGTGGTTTACGGGGGGGACTGTTTTTT.

The CDR3, as DNA: TGTGCCAGCAGCTTGGCCGCACGGGAGTGGGAGACCCAGTACTTC. As protein: CASSLAAREWETQYF. The chain carries TRBV5-5 and TRBJ2-5; possibly TRBD2 for D (6 bases). Trimming stripped 0 bases from V and 5 bases from J, with 14 bases between. Germline CDR1 is SGHKS and CDR2 is YYEKEE (reference sequence). The CDR3 has 15 amino acids.

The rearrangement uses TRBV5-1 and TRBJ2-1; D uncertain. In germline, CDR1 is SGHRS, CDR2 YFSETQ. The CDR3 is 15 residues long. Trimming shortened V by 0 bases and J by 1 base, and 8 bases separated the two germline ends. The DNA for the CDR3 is TGCGCCAGCAGCTTGGACAGTTCATCCTACAATGAGCAGTTCTTC. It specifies CASSLDSSSYNEQFF. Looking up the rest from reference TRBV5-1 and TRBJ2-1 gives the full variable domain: KAGVTQTPRYLIKTRGQQVTLSCSPISGHRSVSWYQQTPGQGLQFLFEYFSETQRNKGNFPGRFSGRQFSNSRSEMNVSTLELGDSALYLCASSLDSSSYNEQFFGPGTRLTVL.

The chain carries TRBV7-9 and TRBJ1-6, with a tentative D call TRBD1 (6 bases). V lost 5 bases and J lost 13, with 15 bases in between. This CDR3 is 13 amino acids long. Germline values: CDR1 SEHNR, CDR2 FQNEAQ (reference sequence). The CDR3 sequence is CASSLEDRRPLHF. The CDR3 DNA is TGTGCCAGCAGCCTAGAAGACAGGAGGCCCCTCCACTTT. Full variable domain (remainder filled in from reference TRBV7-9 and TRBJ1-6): DTGVSQNPRHKITKRGQNVTFRCDPISEHNRLYWYRQTLGQGPEFLTYFQNEAQLEKSRLLSDRFSAERPKGSFSTLEIQRTEQGDSAMYLCASSLEDRRPLHFGNGTRLTVT.

CDR3 protein: CASGRGGVDTQYF. The CDR3 bases are TGTGCCAGCGGTCGCGGGGGCGTCGATACGCAGTATTTT. The chain is built from TRBV5-4 and TRBJ2-3, with D perhaps matching TRBD2 (7 bases). V gave up 7 bases and J gave up 6 bases, with 15 bases separating them. Germline CDR1 and CDR2: SGHNT and YYREEE (reference sequence). The CDR3 extends over 13 amino acids.

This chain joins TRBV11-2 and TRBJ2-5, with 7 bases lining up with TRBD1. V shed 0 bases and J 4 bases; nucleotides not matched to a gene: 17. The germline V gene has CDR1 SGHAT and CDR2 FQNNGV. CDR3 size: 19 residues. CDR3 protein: CASSLDLLSLTGRAETQYF. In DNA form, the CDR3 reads TGTGCCAGCAGCTTAGATTTATTGAGCTTGACAGGGCGGGCAGAGACCCAGTACTTC.

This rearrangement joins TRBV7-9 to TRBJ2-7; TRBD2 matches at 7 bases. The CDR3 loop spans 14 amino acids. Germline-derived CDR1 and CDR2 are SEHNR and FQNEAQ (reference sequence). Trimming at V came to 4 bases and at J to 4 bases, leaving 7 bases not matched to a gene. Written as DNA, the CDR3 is TGTGCCAGCAGCTCCTCCCAACTAGCGTACGAGCAGTACTTC. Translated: CASSSSQLAYEQYF.

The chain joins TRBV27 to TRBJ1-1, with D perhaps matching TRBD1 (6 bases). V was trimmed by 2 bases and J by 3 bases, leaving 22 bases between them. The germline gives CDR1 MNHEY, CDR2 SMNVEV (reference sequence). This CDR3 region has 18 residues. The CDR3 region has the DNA TGTGCCAGCAGTTTACTCGGCGAGGGACATGGGCGACACACTGAAGCTTTCTTT. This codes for CASSLLGEGHGRHTEAFF.

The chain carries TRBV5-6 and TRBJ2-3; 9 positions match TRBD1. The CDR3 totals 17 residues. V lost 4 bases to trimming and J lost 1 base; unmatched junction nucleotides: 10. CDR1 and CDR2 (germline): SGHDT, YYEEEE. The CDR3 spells CASSPLGTGMGTDTQYF. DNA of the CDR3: TGTGCCAGCAGCCCCCTGGGGACAGGGATGGGCACAGATACGCAGTATTTT. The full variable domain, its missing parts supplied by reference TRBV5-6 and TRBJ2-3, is DAGVTQSPTHLIKTRGQQVTLRCSPKSGHDTVSWYQQALGQGPQFIFQYYEEEERQRGNFPDRFSGHQFPNYSSELNVNALLLGDSALYLCASSPLGTGMGTDTQYFGPGTRLTVL.

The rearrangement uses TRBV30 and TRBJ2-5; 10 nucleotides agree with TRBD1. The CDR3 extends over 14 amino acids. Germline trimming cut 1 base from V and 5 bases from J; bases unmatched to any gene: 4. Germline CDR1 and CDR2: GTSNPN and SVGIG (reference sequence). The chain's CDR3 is CAWSETGGGETQYF. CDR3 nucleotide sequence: TGTGCCTGGAGTGAGACAGGGGGCGGGGAGACCCAGTACTTC.

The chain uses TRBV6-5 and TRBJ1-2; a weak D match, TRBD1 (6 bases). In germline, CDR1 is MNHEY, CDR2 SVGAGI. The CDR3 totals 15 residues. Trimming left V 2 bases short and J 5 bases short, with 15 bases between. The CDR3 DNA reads TGTGCCAGCAGTTACGGGGTGGACAGCAAGTATGGCTACACCTTC. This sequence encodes CASSYGVDSKYGYTF.

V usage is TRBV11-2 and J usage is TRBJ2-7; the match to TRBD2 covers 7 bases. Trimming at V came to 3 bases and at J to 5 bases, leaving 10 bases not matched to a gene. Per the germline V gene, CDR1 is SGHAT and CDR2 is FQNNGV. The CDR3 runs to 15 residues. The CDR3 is CASSFLAGPLHEQYF. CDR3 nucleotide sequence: TGTGCCAGCAGCTTTTTAGCGGGCCCTCTCCACGAGCAGTACTTC.

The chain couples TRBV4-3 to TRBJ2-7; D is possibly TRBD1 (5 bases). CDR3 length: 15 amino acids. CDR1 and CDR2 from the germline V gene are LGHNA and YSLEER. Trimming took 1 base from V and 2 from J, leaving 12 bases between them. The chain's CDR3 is CASSQVCRDAYEQYF. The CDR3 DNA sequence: TGCGCCAGCAGCCAAGTTTGCAGGGATGCCTACGAGCAGTACTTC.

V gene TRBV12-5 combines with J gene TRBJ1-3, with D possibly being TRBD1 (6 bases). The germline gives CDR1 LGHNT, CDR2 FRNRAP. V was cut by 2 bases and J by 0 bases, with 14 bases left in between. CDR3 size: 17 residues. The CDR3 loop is CASGLPRDTDSGNTIYF. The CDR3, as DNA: TGTGCTAGTGGTTTGCCTCGGGACACAGACTCTGGAAACACCATATATTTT.

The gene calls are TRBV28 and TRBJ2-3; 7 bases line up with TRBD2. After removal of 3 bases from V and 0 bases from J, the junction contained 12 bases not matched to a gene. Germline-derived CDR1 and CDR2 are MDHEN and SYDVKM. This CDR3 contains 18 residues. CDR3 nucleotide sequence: TGTGCCAGCAGTTTTAAGGCTGGGCTAGCGGTGAGCACAGATACGCAGTATTTT. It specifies CASSFKAGLAVSTDTQYF.